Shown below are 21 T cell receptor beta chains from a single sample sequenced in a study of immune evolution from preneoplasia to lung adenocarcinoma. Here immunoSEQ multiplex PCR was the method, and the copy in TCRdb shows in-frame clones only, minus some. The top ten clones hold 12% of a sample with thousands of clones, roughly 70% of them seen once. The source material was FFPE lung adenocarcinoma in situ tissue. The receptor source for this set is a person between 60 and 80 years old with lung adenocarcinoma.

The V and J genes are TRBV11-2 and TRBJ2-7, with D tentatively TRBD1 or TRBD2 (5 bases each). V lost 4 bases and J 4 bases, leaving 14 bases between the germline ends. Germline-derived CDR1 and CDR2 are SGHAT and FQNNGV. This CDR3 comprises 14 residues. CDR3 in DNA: TGTGCCAGCAGCTCATCGGGTGGGGGATACGAGCAGTACTTC. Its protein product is CASSSSGGGYEQYF.

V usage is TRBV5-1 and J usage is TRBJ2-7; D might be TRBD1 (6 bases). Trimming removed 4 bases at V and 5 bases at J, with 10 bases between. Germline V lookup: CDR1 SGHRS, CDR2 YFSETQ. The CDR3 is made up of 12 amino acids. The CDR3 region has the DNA TGCGCCAGCAGCGGGAACAGGGACGAGCAGTACTTC. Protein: CASSGNRDEQYF.

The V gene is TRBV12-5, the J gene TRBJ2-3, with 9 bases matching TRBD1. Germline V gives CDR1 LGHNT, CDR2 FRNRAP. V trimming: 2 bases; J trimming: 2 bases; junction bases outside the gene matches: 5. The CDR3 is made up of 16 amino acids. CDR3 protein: CASGLQGDRVTDTQYF. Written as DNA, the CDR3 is TGTGCTAGTGGTTTGCAAGGGGACAGGGTCACAGATACGCAGTATTTT.

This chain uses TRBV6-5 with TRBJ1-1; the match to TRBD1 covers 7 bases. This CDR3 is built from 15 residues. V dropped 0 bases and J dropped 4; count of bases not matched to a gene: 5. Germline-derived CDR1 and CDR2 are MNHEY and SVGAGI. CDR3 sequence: CASSYSHDRVTEAFF. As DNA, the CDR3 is TGTGCCAGCAGTTACTCCCACGACAGGGTCACTGAAGCTTTCTTT.

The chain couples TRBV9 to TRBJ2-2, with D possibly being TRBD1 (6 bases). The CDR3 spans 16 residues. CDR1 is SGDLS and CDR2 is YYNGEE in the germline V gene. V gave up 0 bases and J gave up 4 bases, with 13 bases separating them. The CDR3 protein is CASSVAYRAGTGELFF. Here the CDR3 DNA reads TGTGCCAGCAGCGTAGCTTACAGGGCGGGCACCGGGGAGCTGTTTTTT.

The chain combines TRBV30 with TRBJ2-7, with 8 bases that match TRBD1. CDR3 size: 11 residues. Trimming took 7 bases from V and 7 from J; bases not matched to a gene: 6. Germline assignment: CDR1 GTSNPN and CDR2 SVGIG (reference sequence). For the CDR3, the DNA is TGTGCCTTCGACAGGGGCAGTGAGCAGTACTTC. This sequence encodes CAFDRGSEQYF.

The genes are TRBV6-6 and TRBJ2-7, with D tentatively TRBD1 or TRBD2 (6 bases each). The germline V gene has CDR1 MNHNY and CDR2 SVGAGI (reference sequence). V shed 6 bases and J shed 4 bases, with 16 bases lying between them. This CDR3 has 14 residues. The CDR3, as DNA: TGTGCCAGCAGCAACACAGGGAGGACTTACGAGCAGTACTTC. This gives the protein CASSNTGRTYEQYF.

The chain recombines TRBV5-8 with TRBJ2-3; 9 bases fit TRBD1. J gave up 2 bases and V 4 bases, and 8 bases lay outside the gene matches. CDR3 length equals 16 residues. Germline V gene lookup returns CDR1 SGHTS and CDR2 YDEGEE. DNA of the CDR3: TGTGCCAGCAGCCTTGGGACAGGGCTATACACAGATACGCAGTATTTT. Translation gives CASSLGTGLYTDTQYF.

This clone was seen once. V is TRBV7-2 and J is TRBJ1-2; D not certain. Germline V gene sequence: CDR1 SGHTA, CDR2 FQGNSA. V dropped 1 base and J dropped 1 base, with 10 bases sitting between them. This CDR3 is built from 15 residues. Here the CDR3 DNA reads TGTGCCAGCAGCTTAGGTGCAGGCCTTAACTATGGCTACACCTTC. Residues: CASSLGAGLNYGYTF.

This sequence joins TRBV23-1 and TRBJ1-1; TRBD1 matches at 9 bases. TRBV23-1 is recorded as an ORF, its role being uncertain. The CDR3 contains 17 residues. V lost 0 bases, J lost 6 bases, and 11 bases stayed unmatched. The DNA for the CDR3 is TGCGCCAGCAGTCAATCGACGTTCGGGACAGGGTTGGCTGAAGCTTTCTTT. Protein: CASSQSTFGTGLAEAFF.

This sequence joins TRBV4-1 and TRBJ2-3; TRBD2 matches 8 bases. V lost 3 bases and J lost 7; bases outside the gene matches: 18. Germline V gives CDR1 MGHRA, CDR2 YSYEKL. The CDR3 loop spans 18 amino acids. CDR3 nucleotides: TGCGCCAGCAGCCAGGCCACGGGGGTAGCGGGGTTACTAAATACGCAGTATTTT. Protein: CASSQATGVAGLLNTQYF.

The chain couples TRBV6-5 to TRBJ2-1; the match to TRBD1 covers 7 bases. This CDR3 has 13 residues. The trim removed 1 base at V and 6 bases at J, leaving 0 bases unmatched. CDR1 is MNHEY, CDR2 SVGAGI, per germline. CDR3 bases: TGTGCCAGCAGTTACTGGGACAGCAATGAGCAGTTCTTC. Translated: CASSYWDSNEQFF.

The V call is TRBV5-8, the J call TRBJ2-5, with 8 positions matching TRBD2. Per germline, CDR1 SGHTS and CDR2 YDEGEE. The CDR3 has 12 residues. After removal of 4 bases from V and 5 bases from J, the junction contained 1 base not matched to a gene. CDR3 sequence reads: CASSRLAETQYF. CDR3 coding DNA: TGTGCCAGCAGCCGACTAGCGGAGACCCAGTACTTC.

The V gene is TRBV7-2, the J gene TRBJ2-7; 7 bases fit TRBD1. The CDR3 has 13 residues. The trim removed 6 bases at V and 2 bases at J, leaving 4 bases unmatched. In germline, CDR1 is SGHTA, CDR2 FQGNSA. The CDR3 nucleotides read TGTGCCAGCAGTAGGACAGGTCCCTACGAGCAGTACTTC. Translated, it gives CASSRTGPYEQYF.

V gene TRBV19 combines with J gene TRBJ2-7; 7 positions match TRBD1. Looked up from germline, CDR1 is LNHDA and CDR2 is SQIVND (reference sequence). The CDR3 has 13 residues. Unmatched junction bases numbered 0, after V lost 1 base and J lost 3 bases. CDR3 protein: CASSIGQGYEQYF. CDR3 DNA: TGTGCCAGTAGTATAGGACAGGGCTACGAGCAGTACTTC.

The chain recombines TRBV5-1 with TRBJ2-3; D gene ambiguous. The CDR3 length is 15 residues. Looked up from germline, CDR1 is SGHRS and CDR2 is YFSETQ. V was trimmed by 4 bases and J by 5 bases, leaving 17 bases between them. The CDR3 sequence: CASSLGRWGIDTQYF. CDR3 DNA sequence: TGCGCCAGCAGCCTGGGCCGTTGGGGAATAGATACGCAGTATTTT.

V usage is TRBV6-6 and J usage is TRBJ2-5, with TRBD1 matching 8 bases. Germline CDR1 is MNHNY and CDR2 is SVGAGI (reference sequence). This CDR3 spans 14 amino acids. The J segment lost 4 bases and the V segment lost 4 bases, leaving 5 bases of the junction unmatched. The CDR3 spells CASSSQGAGETQYF. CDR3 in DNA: TGTGCCAGCAGTTCCCAGGGGGCGGGAGAGACCCAGTACTTC.

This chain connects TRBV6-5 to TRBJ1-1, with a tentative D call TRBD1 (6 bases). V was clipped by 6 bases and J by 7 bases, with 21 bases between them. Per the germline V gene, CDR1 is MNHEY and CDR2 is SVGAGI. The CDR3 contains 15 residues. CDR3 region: CASRQDRAVTREAFF. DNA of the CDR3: TGTGCCAGCAGGCAGGACAGAGCAGTTACCCGTGAAGCTTTCTTT.

CDR3 DNA sequence: TGTGCCAGCAGCTTAGGGGCTAGTGCAGATACGCAGTATTTT. The encoded protein is CASSLGASADTQYF. J is TRBJ2-3 and V is TRBV11-3; D ambiguous. The CDR3 covers 14 residues. In germline, CDR1 is SGHNT, CDR2 YENEEA. Trimming pared 1 base from V and 4 bases from J, leaving 9 bases between.

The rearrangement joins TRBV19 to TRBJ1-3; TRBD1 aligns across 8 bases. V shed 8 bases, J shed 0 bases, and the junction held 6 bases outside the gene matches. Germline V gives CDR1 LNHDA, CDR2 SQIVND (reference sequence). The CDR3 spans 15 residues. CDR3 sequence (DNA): TGTGCCAGTTCCAGGGGGCCTCGCTCTGGAAACACCATATATTTT. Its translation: CASSRGPRSGNTIYF.

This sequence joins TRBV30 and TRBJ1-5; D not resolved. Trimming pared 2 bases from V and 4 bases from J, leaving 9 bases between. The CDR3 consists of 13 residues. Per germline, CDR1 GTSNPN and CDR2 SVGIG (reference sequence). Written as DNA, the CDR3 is TGTGCCTGGAGTAACGGGGAGAATCAGCCCCAGCATTTT. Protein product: CAWSNGENQPQHF.